One sample yielded the 21 T cell receptor beta chains listed below, sequenced in a study of shared clonotypes between healthy human individuals. The table came from immunoSEQ multiplex PCR; TCRdb's copy has only in-frame clones and leaves some out. The sample records about 580,000 clones, roughly 98% being singletons. Naivety among CD8 cells was defined by CD45RO negativity and positive CCR7 selection, thereby excluding terminally differentiated effector memory CD45RA+ cells. The sample taken for sequencing was naive CD8+ T cells sorted from blood. Receptors originate from a man aged 25 to 40 in good health.

This chain links TRBV7-9 with TRBJ2-5; D ambiguous. Per germline, CDR1 SEHNR and CDR2 FQNEAQ (reference sequence). V was pared by 3 bases and J by 2 bases, with 10 bases between. The CDR3 covers 14 residues. This CDR3 reads CASSFKFPQETQYF. The CDR3 bases are TGTGCCAGCAGCTTCAAATTCCCACAAGAGACCCAGTACTTC. The variable domain in full, with the rest retrieved from reference TRBV7-9 and TRBJ2-5, is DTGVSQNPRHKITKRGQNVTFRCDPISEHNRLYWYRQTLGQGPEFLTYFQNEAQLEKSRLLSDRFSAERPKGSFSTLEIQRTEQGDSAMYLCASSFKFPQETQYFGPGTRLLVL.

V gene TRBV10-3 combines with J gene TRBJ2-7; D remains unclear. This CDR3 region has 11 residues. Germline V gives CDR1 ENHRY, CDR2 SYGVKD. Trimming took off 5 bases at V and 2 bases at J, with 4 bases between the two ends. CDR3: CAISTAYEQYF. For the CDR3, the DNA is TGTGCCATCAGTACAGCCTACGAGCAGTACTTC.

The V call is TRBV4-3, the J call TRBJ2-7; 9 positions match TRBD2. The CDR3 has 15 residues. Germline CDR1 LGHNA, CDR2 YSLEER. Germline trimming cut 1 base from V and 7 bases from J; bases unmatched to any gene: 8. The CDR3 loop is CASSQGTSDWGEQYF. The CDR3 DNA follows: TGCGCCAGCAGCCAAGGGACTAGCGATTGGGGGGAGCAGTACTTC.

The chain combines TRBV5-1 with TRBJ2-2, with TRBD2 matching over 7 bases. The V segment lost 1 base and the J segment 5 bases; nucleotides outside the gene matches: 5. Germline loops: CDR1 SGHRS, CDR2 YFSETQ. This CDR3 comprises 15 residues. CDR3 amino acids: CASSLRLAATGELFF. The CDR3 DNA reads as TGCGCCAGCAGCTTGAGACTAGCCGCTACCGGGGAGCTGTTTTTT.

The V and J genes are TRBV10-3 and TRBJ2-7, with D uncertain. The V end was cut by 11 bases, the J end by 0 bases, with 11 bases between. This CDR3 is 12 amino acids long. Germline loops: CDR1 ENHRY, CDR2 SYGVKD. The CDR3 loop is CAVESSSYEQYF. CDR3 coding DNA: TGTGCCGTTGAGAGTAGCTCCTACGAGCAGTACTTC.

The genes are TRBV4-3 and TRBJ2-1; D remains unclear. Germline V gene lookup returns CDR1 LGHNA and CDR2 YSLEER. The length of the CDR3 is 15 residues. V lost 1 base to trimming and J lost 7 bases, with 14 bases between them. In DNA form, the CDR3 reads TGCGCCAGCAGCCAAGGCACCTCAAGGCTTAATGAGCAGTTCTTC. Translated, it gives CASSQGTSRLNEQFF.

The V and J genes are TRBV7-2 and TRBJ2-1, with 16 bases identical to TRBD2. The CDR3 has 17 residues. Losses at the gene ends were 1 base for V and 8 bases for J; bases not matched to a gene: 5. CDR1 is SGHTA, CDR2 FQGNSA, per germline. DNA for the CDR3: TGTGCCAGCAGCTTAGTTCAGGGACTAGCGGGAGGGGATGAGCAGTTCTTC. This sequence encodes CASSLVQGLAGGDEQFF.

This sequence joins TRBV6-1 and TRBJ2-2; D is ambiguous. The CDR3 loop spans 14 amino acids. The V and J ends lost 2 bases and 5 bases respectively, with 9 bases between them. Germline V gene sequence: CDR1 MNHNS, CDR2 SASEGT. The CDR3 DNA sequence: TGTGCCAGCAGTGAAATGAGTTATACCGGGGAGCTGTTTTTT. Translated: CASSEMSYTGELFF.

The rearrangement joins TRBV7-2 to TRBJ1-1, with D perhaps TRBD1 (6 bases). This CDR3 region has 15 residues. Trimming took off 1 base at V and 3 bases at J, with 12 bases between the two ends. Germline V gene data show CDR1 as SGHTA and CDR2 as FQGNSA. The CDR3 bases are TGTGCCAGCAGCTTAGACCAGGGGTTGGACACTGAAGCTTTCTTT. It specifies CASSLDQGLDTEAFF.

This clone was seen once. This sample also contains other DNA sequences that code for the same CDR3. The chain has TRBV29-1 and TRBJ1-5; TRBD1 might be the D (5 bases). The V gene lost 7 bases and the J gene lost 7 bases, with 14 bases spanning the gap. Per the germline V gene, CDR1 is SQVTM and CDR2 is ANQGSEA. The length of the CDR3 is 12 residues. CDR3 sequence (DNA): TGCAGCGCCGGCAGGGTGGGACAGCCCCAGCATTTT. This encodes CSAGRVGQPQHF.

This clone came up once. The chain recombines TRBV13 with TRBJ1-1; D call uncertain. Per the germline V gene, CDR1 is PRHDT and CDR2 is FYEKMQ (reference sequence). CDR3 size: 15 residues. V was pared by 5 bases and J by 3 bases, with 16 bases between. The CDR3 sequence is CASSPRLPSDTEAFF. In DNA, the CDR3 is TGTGCCAGCAGCCCCAGGTTACCTTCGGACACTGAAGCTTTCTTT.

This clone was seen only a few times. The chain is built from TRBV27 and TRBJ1-5; no firm D call. V was cut by 2 bases and J by 0 bases, with 5 bases left in between. The CDR3 sequence is 14 residues long. Per germline, CDR1 MNHEY and CDR2 SMNVEV (reference sequence). CDR3 sequence reads: CASSLGDSNQPQHF. The CDR3 DNA is TGTGCCAGCAGTTTAGGGGATAGCAATCAGCCCCAGCATTTT.

This chain links TRBV4-2 with TRBJ1-5, with TRBD1 matching 8 bases. CDR3 length: 15 residues. Trimming at V came to 4 bases and at J to 6 bases, leaving 8 bases not matched to a gene. CDR1 LGHNA and CDR2 YNFKEQ come from the germline V gene. CDR3 coding DNA: TGTGCCAGCAGCCTAGGACAGGGTTCGGGTCAGCCCCAGCATTTT. Residues: CASSLGQGSGQPQHF.

This chain uses TRBV11-3 with TRBJ2-1; 9 bases are shared with TRBD1. The CDR3 totals 14 residues. The ends lost 0 bases at V and 6 bases at J; junction bases unmatched: 0. Per germline, CDR1 SGHNT and CDR2 YENEEA. The CDR3 reads CASSLEQGANEQFF. CDR3 sequence (DNA): TGTGCCAGCAGCTTAGAACAGGGGGCCAATGAGCAGTTCTTC.

This chain uses TRBV27 with TRBJ1-2; tentatively, D is TRBD1 (6 bases). The germline V and J ends were trimmed by 3 bases and 11 bases, with 25 bases remaining between them. Germline CDR1 and CDR2: MNHEY and SMNVEV (reference sequence). The CDR3 is 16 residues long. CDR3 region: CASSFTGYQTAEEYTF. The CDR3 DNA reads as TGTGCCAGCAGTTTCACAGGGTACCAAACCGCTGAGGAGTACACCTTC.

Only one count was recorded for this clone. The rearrangement uses TRBV6-6 and TRBJ2-1, with D perhaps assigned TRBD1 or TRBD2 (5 bases each). The CDR3 sequence is 15 residues long. In germline, CDR1 is MNHNY, CDR2 SVGAGI (reference sequence). The ends were cut back, 7 bases at V and 2 bases at J, with 15 bases in the middle. The CDR3 here is CASNTARDAYNEQFF. CDR3 sequence (DNA): TGTGCCAGCAATACCGCCAGGGACGCCTACAATGAGCAGTTCTTC.

CDR3 sequence (DNA): TGTGCCAGCAGTACCCGAAGGCTAGCGGACTACGAGCAGTACTTC. This translates into CASSTRRLADYEQYF. The V and J genes are TRBV28 and TRBJ2-7; TRBD2 matches 7 bases. This CDR3 is 15 amino acids long. Trimming at V came to 5 bases and at J to 3 bases, leaving 10 bases not matched to a gene. In germline, CDR1 is MDHEN, CDR2 SYDVKM.

The chain is built from TRBV4-1 and TRBJ1-1; D not certain. Trimming shortened V by 4 bases and J by 5 bases, and 14 bases separated the two germline ends. Germline lookup yields CDR1 MGHRA and CDR2 YSYEKL. CDR3 size: 14 residues. CDR3 amino acids: CASSPGPTQTEAFF. The CDR3 DNA follows: TGCGCCAGCAGCCCCGGACCAACCCAAACTGAAGCTTTCTTT.

This rearrangement joins TRBV5-1 to TRBJ2-2, with unresolved D. Trimming removed 0 bases from V and 7 bases from J, with 4 bases in between. The CDR3 has 12 amino acids. CDR1 and CDR2 (germline): SGHRS, YFSETQ. In DNA, the CDR3 is TGCGCCAGCAGCTTGGAAGGCGGGGAGCTGTTTTTT. Protein: CASSLEGGELFF.

The chain combines TRBV14 with TRBJ2-2; 8 bases match TRBD1. This CDR3 has 17 amino acids. Germline CDR1 is SGHDN and CDR2 is FVKESK. After removal of 0 bases from V and 4 bases from J, the junction contained 7 bases not matched to a gene. This chain's CDR3 is CASSQDTGTGFTGELFF. For the CDR3, the DNA is TGTGCCAGCAGCCAAGACACCGGGACAGGTTTCACCGGGGAGCTGTTTTTT.

The chain joins TRBV28 to TRBJ2-7; 9 bases align to TRBD1. The CDR3 totals 14 residues. V was clipped by 5 bases and J by 4 bases; unmatched bases: 6. The germline CDR1 and CDR2 sequences are MDHEN and SYDVKM. Here the CDR3 DNA reads TGTGCCAGCAGTGACAGGGGGTTTAGGTACGAGCAGTACTTC. Its translation is CASSDRGFRYEQYF.